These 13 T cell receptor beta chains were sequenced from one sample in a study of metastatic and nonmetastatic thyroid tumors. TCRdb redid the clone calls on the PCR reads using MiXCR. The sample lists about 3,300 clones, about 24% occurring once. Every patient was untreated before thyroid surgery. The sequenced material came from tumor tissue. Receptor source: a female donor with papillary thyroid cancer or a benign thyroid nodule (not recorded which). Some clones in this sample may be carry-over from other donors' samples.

In nucleotides, the CDR3 is TGTGCCAGCAGTTTACCAGGGGGGAATACGCAGTATTTT. It specifies CASSLPGGNTQYF. The V gene is TRBV12-3 or TRBV12-4, the J gene TRBJ2-3; D may be TRBD1 (7 bases). V lost 2 bases and J 7 bases, leaving 10 bases between the germline ends. The CDR3 contains 13 residues.

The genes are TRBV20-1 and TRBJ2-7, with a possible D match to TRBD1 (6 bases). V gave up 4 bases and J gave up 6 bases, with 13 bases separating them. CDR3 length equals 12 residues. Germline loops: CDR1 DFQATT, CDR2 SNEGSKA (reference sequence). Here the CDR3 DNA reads TGCAGTGCTAAGGTGGTGGGGGCCGAGCAGTACTTC. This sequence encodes CSAKVVGAEQYF.

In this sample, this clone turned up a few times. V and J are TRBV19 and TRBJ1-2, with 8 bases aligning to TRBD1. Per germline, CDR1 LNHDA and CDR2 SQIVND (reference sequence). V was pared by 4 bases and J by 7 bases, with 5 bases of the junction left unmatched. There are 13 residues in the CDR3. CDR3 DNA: TGTGCCAGTAGTAACCAGGGGGCGGTTGGCTACACCTTC. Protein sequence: CASSNQGAVGYTF.

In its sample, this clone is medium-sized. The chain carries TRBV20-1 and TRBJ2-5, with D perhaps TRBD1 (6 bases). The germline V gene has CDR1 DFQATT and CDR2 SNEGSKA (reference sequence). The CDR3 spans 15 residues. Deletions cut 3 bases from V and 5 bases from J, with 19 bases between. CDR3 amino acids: CSASRSPWTDETQYF. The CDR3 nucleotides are TGCAGTGCTAGTAGGTCCCCCTGGACAGACGAGACCCAGTACTTC.

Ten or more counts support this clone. For the CDR3, the DNA is TGTGCCAGCAGCCAGGACAGGGCCGCAGGGACCCAGTACTTC. This gives the protein CASSQDRAAGTQYF. The chain is built from TRBV14 and TRBJ2-5; 8 nucleotides align to TRBD1. J was trimmed by 7 bases and V by 3 bases; bases with no gene match: 7. The CDR3 loop spans 14 amino acids. In germline, CDR1 is SGHDN, CDR2 FVKESK.

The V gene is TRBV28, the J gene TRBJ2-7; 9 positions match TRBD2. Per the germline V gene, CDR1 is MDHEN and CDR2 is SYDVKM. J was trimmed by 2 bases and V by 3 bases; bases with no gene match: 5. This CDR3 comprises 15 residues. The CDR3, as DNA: TGTGCCAGCAGTTTTCGGGCTAGCGGGGCCTACGAGCAGTACTTC. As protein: CASSFRASGAYEQYF.

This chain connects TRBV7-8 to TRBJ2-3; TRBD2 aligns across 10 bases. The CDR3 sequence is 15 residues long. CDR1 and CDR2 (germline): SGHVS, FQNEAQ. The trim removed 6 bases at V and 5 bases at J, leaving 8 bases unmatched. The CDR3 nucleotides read TGTGCCAGCAGTTTGCTAGCGGGAGTACGAGATACGCAGTATTTT. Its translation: CASSLLAGVRDTQYF.

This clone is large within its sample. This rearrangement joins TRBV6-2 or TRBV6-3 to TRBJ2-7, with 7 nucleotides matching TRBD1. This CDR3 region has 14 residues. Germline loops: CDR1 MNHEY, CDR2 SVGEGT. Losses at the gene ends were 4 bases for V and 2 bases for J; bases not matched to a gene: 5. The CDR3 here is CASSLGTAAYEQYF. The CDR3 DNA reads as TGTGCCAGCAGTTTAGGGACAGCAGCCTACGAGCAGTACTTC.

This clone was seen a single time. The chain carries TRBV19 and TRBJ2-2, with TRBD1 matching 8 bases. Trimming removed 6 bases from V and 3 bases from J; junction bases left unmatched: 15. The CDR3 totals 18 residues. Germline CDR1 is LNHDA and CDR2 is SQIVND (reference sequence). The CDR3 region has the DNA TGTGCCAGTAGCCCCGGGACAGGTAGAGAGAGGGACACCGGGGAGCTGTTTTTT. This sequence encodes CASSPGTGRERDTGELFF.

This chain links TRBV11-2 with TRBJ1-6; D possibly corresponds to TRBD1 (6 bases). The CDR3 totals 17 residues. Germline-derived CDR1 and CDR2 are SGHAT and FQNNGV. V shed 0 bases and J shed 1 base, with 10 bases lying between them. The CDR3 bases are TGTGCCAGCAGCTTAGACAGGGGAGGTTCCTATAATTCACCCCTCCACTTT. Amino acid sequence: CASSLDRGGSYNSPLHF.

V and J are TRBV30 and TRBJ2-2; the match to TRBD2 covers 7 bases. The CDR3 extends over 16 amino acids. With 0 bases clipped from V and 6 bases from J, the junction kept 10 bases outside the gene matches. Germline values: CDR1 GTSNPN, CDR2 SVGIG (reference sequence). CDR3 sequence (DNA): TGTGCCTGGAGTGTACAGCTAGCGGTAGAGCCCGGGGAGCTGTTTTTT. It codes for CAWSVQLAVEPGELFF.

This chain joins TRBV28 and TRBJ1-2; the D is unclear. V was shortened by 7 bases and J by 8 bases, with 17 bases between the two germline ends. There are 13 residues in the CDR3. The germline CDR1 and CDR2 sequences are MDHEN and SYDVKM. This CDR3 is CASIPSGVEGYTF. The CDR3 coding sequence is TGTGCCAGCATCCCTAGTGGGGTGGAAGGCTACACCTTC.

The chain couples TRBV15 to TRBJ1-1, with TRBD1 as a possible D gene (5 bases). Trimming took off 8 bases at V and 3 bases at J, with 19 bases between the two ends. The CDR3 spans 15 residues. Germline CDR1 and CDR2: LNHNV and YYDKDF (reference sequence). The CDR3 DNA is TGTGCCACCCATAGGGGCGGGGTATGGGACACTGAAGCTTTCTTT. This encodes CATHRGGVWDTEAFF.